The 14 T cell receptor beta chains in this list originate from one sample, sequenced in a study of OX40 agonist ivuxolimab in advanced cancers. Assay: immunoSEQ multiplex PCR; the TCRdb copy retains only in-frame clones and omits some. Here the sample spans 15,000 to 20,000 clones, almost 95% being singletons. The specimen was CD4+ or CD8+ T cells sorted from blood, collected in a trial of the OX40 agonist ivuxolimab. These receptors were obtained from an adult with an advanced solid tumor such as melanoma, head and neck, liver or kidney cancer.

The chain couples TRBV2 to TRBJ2-7, with 9 bases that match TRBD2. The CDR3 is made up of 15 amino acids. J gave up 5 bases and V 5 bases, and 10 bases lay outside the gene matches. Germline V gene data show CDR1 as SNHLY and CDR2 as FYNNEI. Here the CDR3 reads CASSLIAGVRDEQYF. The CDR3 DNA reads as TGTGCCAGCAGTCTGATAGCGGGGGTGAGGGACGAGCAGTACTTC.

The chain employs TRBV7-6 and TRBJ2-3, with D possibly being TRBD2 (6 bases). The CDR3 covers 17 residues. Germline CDR1 SGHVS, CDR2 FNYEAQ. V was cut by 2 bases and J by 2 bases, with 17 bases left in between. CDR3 coding DNA: TGTGCCAGCAGCTTACTCGGTTCGCGGGGTTCCACAGATACGCAGTATTTT. Amino acid sequence: CASSLLGSRGSTDTQYF.

The chain carries TRBV4-3 and TRBJ2-1; D is possibly TRBD2 (5 bases). This CDR3 is built from 17 residues. V was cut by 4 bases and J by 6 bases, with 22 bases left in between. The V gene's germline CDR1 is LGHNA and CDR2 YSLEER. CDR3 DNA sequence: TGCGCCAGCAGCCCGGGGTTGGAGAGCGGTGGAATCAATGAGCAGTTCTTC. Amino acids: CASSPGLESGGINEQFF.

The CDR3 DNA follows: TGTGCCAGCAGCTTTCATCTTAATGAAAAACTGTTTTTT. It codes for CASSFHLNEKLFF. The gene calls are TRBV7-9 and TRBJ1-4; D remains ambiguous. The length of the CDR3 is 13 residues. Per germline, CDR1 SEHNR and CDR2 FQNEAQ (reference sequence). Trimming took 3 bases from V and 4 from J, leaving 6 bases between them.

This chain uses TRBV5-6 with TRBJ2-5, with D uncertain. The DNA end lines up better with TRBJ2-7; the J call may be wrong. CDR3 size: 16 residues. CDR1 is SGHDT and CDR2 is YYEEEE in the germline V gene. Written as DNA, the CDR3 is TGTGCCAGCAGCTTGGCGGTTTCGGCCACCCTCTACGAGCAGTACTTC. This sequence encodes CASSLAVSATLYEQYF.

The chain carries TRBV21-1 and TRBJ1-4. TRBV21-1 is a listed pseudogene. The CDR3 sequence is 17 residues long. The CDR3 loop is CASSKDGREETNEKLFF. In DNA form, the CDR3 reads TGTGCCAGCAGCAAAGATGGCAGGGAGGAAACTAATGAAAAACTGTTTTTT.

The chain has TRBV4-1 and TRBJ2-7; D remains unclear. The V end lost 8 bases, the J end lost 3 bases, and 11 bases lay between the germline ends. Looked up from germline, CDR1 is MGHRA and CDR2 is YSYEKL. The CDR3 runs 12 residues. The CDR3 nucleotides are TGCGCCAGCGGACGTAGTGACTACGAGCAGTACTTC. Translated, it gives CASGRSDYEQYF.

The chain links TRBV21-1 to TRBJ2-5; the table's D call, TRBD1, has no DNA check behind it. TRBV21-1 is an annotated pseudogene. This CDR3 has 16 residues. CDR3 loop: CASSLVSGERWSDQYF. Written as DNA, the CDR3 is TGTGCCAGCAGCCTTGTATCAGGGGAACGGTGGTCTGACCAGTACTTC.

This sequence joins TRBV4-1 and TRBJ1-1; D is uncertain. Germline values: CDR1 MGHRA, CDR2 YSYEKL. This CDR3 region has 13 residues. V gave up 1 base and J gave up 1 base, with 4 bases separating them. The CDR3 bases are TGCGCCAGCAGCCAAGGCAGGAACACTGAAGCTTTCTTT. Protein: CASSQGRNTEAFF.

The rearrangement links TRBV18 to TRBJ1-4; a weak D match, TRBD1 (6 bases). V gave up 5 bases and J gave up 7 bases, with 11 bases separating them. The germline CDR1 and CDR2 sequences are KGHSH and LQKENI. This CDR3 contains 13 residues. The CDR3 is CASSTTGSEKLFF. The CDR3 region has the DNA TGTGCCAGCTCAACAACAGGGAGTGAAAAACTGTTTTTT.

The table lists this clone with a count of one. The CDR3 DNA follows: TGTGCCAGCAGCTTGGCCGTTATGGGGTCCTACGAGCAGTACTTC. This gives the protein CASSLAVMGSYEQYF. The rearrangement links TRBV5-5 to TRBJ2-7; D is unclear. The CDR3 extends over 15 amino acids. CDR1 and CDR2 (germline): SGHKS, YYEKEE (reference sequence). Trimming stripped 0 bases from V and 1 base from J, with 11 bases between.

This clone was seen only once. The chain has TRBV4-3 and TRBJ1-2; 9 bases agree with TRBD1. With V trimmed by 0 bases and J by 8 bases, 7 bases remained unmatched. From germline, CDR1 is LGHNA and CDR2 YSLEER. The CDR3 contains 15 residues. DNA for the CDR3: TGCGCCAGCAGCCAAGATCGGACAGGGGATATCGGCTACACCTTC. Its translation is CASSQDRTGDIGYTF.

The gene calls are TRBV7-8 and TRBJ2-2; no firm D call. V shed 5 bases and J shed 1 base, with 17 bases lying between them. This CDR3 is built from 17 residues. Germline CDR1 and CDR2: SGHVS and FQNEAQ. Here the CDR3 DNA reads TGTGCCAGCAGCCCTCTCCACGACGGCGGGAACACCGGGGAGCTGTTTTTT. Its protein product is CASSPLHDGGNTGELFF.

The table lists this clone with a count of one. The chain carries TRBV27 and TRBJ2-1; 11 bases align to TRBD1. Trimming at V came to 4 bases and at J to 0 bases, leaving 8 bases not matched to a gene. CDR1 and CDR2 from the germline V gene are MNHEY and SMNVEV (reference sequence). The CDR3 loop spans 18 amino acids. CDR3 residues: CASSWTSGTGGSYNEQFF. CDR3 nucleotide sequence: TGTGCCAGCAGTTGGACTTCCGGGACAGGGGGCTCCTACAATGAGCAGTTCTTC.